These T cell receptor beta chains were read from a single sample in a study of post-analysis software for immune sequencing data. TCRdb re-called the PCR reads with MiXCR, one entry per CDR3 protein. The sample shows around 770,000 distinct CDR3 sequences, roughly 50% of them seen only once. What was sequenced was blood. The receptors were sampled from a girl aged 5 to 17 with multiple sclerosis. The CDR3 runs from the conserved cysteine through the conserved F or W. A D gene is named only where the DNA matches it firmly. Rows give clone size only sometimes, using once, few, many, or a class for an expanded clone.

D gene: NA; clone size: NA; V gene: TRBV27; J gene: TRBJ1-2; CDR3 protein: CASTAHPNYGYTF; CDR3 DNA: TGTGCCAGCACCGCGCATCCTAACTATGGCTACACCTTC
D gene: NA; clone size: few; V gene: TRBV29-1; J gene: TRBJ2-1; CDR3 protein: CSVESSGQSSYNEQFF; CDR3 DNA: TGCAGCGTTGAAAGTTCGGGCCAAAGCTCCTACAATGAGCAGTTCTTC
D gene: NA; clone size: NA; V gene: TRBV6-2/TRBV6-3; J gene: TRBJ2-6; CDR3 protein: CASSPLSLGANVLTF; CDR3 DNA: TGTGCCAGCAGCCCCTTATCTCTGGGGGCCAACGTCCTGACTTTC
D gene: NA; clone size: NA; V gene: TRBV11-2; J gene: TRBJ2-4; CDR3 protein: CASSRPTDGVAKNIQYF; CDR3 DNA: TGTGCCAGCAGCCGCCCAACGGACGGTGTGGCCAAAAACATTCAGTACTTC
D gene: TRBD2; clone size: NA; V gene: TRBV6-2/TRBV6-3; J gene: TRBJ2-3; CDR3 protein: CASSSGLAGRNTQYF; CDR3 DNA: TGTGCCAGCAGTTCCGGACTAGCGGGAAGGAATACGCAGTATTTT
D gene: TRBD2; clone size: few; V gene: TRBV4-1; J gene: TRBJ2-5; CDR3 protein: CASSQDGLAGTQYF; CDR3 DNA: TGCGCCAGCAGCCAAGACGGACTAGCTGGGACCCAGTACTTC
D gene: TRBD1; clone size: once; V gene: TRBV6-5; J gene: TRBJ2-6; CDR3 protein: CASGIRGHGANVLTF; CDR3 DNA: TGTGCCAGCGGAATCAGGGGGCACGGGGCCAACGTCCTGACTTTC
D gene: NA; clone size: NA; V gene: TRBV7-2; J gene: TRBJ2-7; CDR3 protein: CASNRGVPYEQYF; CDR3 DNA: TGTGCCAGCAACCGAGGGGTCCCCTACGAGCAGTACTTC
D gene: NA; clone size: few; V gene: TRBV21-1; J gene: TRBJ1-5; CDR3 protein: CASSKLSGTGVREGNQPQHF; CDR3 DNA: TGTGCCAGCAGCAAATTATCCGGGACAGGGGTTCGGGAAGGCAATCAGCCCCAGCATTTT
D gene: TRBD2; clone size: NA; V gene: TRBV28; J gene: TRBJ2-3; CDR3 protein: CASKAGLTDTQYF; CDR3 DNA: TGTGCCAGCAAAGCGGGGCTCACAGATACGCAGTATTTT
D gene: NA; clone size: few; V gene: TRBV12-5; J gene: TRBJ1-6; CDR3 protein: CASGLTSPLHF; CDR3 DNA: TGTGCTAGTGGCCTTACCTCACCCCTCCACTTT
D gene: TRBD1; clone size: once; V gene: TRBV15; J gene: TRBJ2-2; CDR3 protein: CATNSGTGGSSGELFF; CDR3 DNA: TGTGCCACCAACTCGGGTACAGGGGGCTCTTCCGGGGAGCTGTTTTTT
D gene: NA; clone size: few; V gene: TRBV6-5; J gene: TRBJ2-7; CDR3 protein: CASSYLRTPYEQYF; CDR3 DNA: TGTGCCAGCAGTTACCTCAGGACACCCTACGAGCAGTACTTC
D gene: TRBD2; clone size: few; V gene: TRBV29-1; J gene: TRBJ2-7; CDR3 protein: CSVASGVGEQYF; CDR3 DNA: TGCAGCGTTGCTAGCGGGGTCGGGGAGCAGTACTTC
D gene: NA; clone size: NA; V gene: TRBV12-3/TRBV12-4; J gene: TRBJ1-1; CDR3 protein: CASSFSGGARLEAFF; CDR3 DNA: TGTGCCAGCAGTTTTTCCGGGGGCGCGCGTCTCGAAGCTTTCTTT
D gene: TRBD1; clone size: few; V gene: TRBV7-9; J gene: TRBJ1-4; CDR3 protein: CASSSGTGHEKLFF; CDR3 DNA: TGTGCCAGCAGCTCCGGGACAGGGCACGAAAAACTGTTTTTT
D gene: NA; clone size: NA; V gene: TRBV9; J gene: TRBJ2-7; CDR3 protein: CASSPGDSPSYEQYF; CDR3 DNA: TGTGCCAGCAGCCCGGGGGACAGCCCCTCCTACGAGCAGTACTTC
D gene: NA; clone size: NA; V gene: TRBV9; J gene: TRBJ2-7; CDR3 protein: CASSVEADLDYEQYF; CDR3 DNA: TGTGCCAGCAGCGTAGAGGCAGACTTAGACTACGAGCAGTACTTC
D gene: NA; clone size: NA; V gene: TRBV9; J gene: TRBJ2-7; CDR3 protein: CASNRPSYEQYF; CDR3 DNA: TGTGCCAGCAACCGACCTTCCTACGAGCAGTACTTC
D gene: NA; clone size: few; V gene: TRBV27; J gene: TRBJ2-7; CDR3 protein: CASSLLRQGAEQYF; CDR3 DNA: TGTGCCAGCAGTTTACTCCGCCAAGGGGCCGAGCAGTACTTC
D gene: TRBD2; clone size: NA; V gene: TRBV7-2; J gene: TRBJ2-1; CDR3 protein: CASSVGLGQYNEQFF; CDR3 DNA: TGTGCCAGTAGCGTGGGACTAGGACAGTACAATGAGCAGTTCTTC
D gene: NA; clone size: few; V gene: TRBV29-1; J gene: TRBJ2-1; CDR3 protein: CSVEGQPHSYNEQFF; CDR3 DNA: TGCAGCGTTGAAGGACAGCCCCATAGTTACAATGAGCAGTTCTTC
D gene: TRBD1; clone size: NA; V gene: TRBV29-1; J gene: TRBJ2-1; CDR3 protein: CSVERDSFKFF; CDR3 DNA: TGCAGCGTTGAACGGGACAGCTTTAAGTTCTTC
D gene: TRBD1; clone size: NA; V gene: TRBV7-2; J gene: TRBJ2-3; CDR3 protein: CASSIRTGKTDTQYF; CDR3 DNA: TGTGCCAGCAGCATCAGGACAGGGAAGACAGATACGCAGTATTTT
D gene: NA; clone size: once; V gene: TRBV5-1; J gene: TRBJ1-1; CDR3 protein: CASSLEIGAPTEAFF; CDR3 DNA: TGCGCCAGCAGCTTGGAGATAGGGGCGCCGACTGAAGCTTTCTTT
D gene: NA; clone size: few; V gene: TRBV20-1; J gene: TRBJ1-5; CDR3 protein: CSAREYSNQPQHF; CDR3 DNA: TGCAGTGCTAGGGAGTATAGCAATCAGCCCCAGCATTTT
D gene: NA; clone size: few; V gene: TRBV5-1; J gene: TRBJ1-4; CDR3 protein: CASSLDLGHDRLFF; CDR3 DNA: TGCGCCAGCAGCTTGGATTTGGGACATGATAGGCTGTTTTTT
D gene: TRBD2; clone size: NA; V gene: TRBV3-1; J gene: TRBJ2-1; CDR3 protein: CASSQSSLKSGSFSYEQFF; CDR3 DNA: TGTGCCAGCAGCCAAAGTTCCTTGAAAAGCGGGAGTTTTTCCTACGAGCAGTTCTTC
D gene: NA; clone size: NA; V gene: TRBV20-1; J gene: TRBJ2-1; CDR3 protein: CSAREGGREYGQFF; CDR3 DNA: TGCAGTGCTAGAGAGGGGGGACGAGAGTATGGGCAGTTCTTC
D gene: NA; clone size: NA; V gene: TRBV19; J gene: TRBJ1-5; CDR3 protein: CASSITGSNQPQHF; CDR3 DNA: TGTGCCAGTAGTATCACGGGGTCCAATCAGCCCCAGCATTTT
D gene: TRBD2; clone size: NA; V gene: TRBV11-1; J gene: TRBJ2-7; CDR3 protein: CASSLSGNSYNEQYF; CDR3 DNA: TGTGCCAGCAGCTTGAGCGGGAACTCCTACAATGAGCAGTACTTC
D gene: TRBD1; clone size: NA; V gene: TRBV7-9; J gene: TRBJ2-4; CDR3 protein: CASSLVGQGEAKNIQYF; CDR3 DNA: TGTGCCAGCAGCTTAGTGGGTCAGGGGGAAGCCAAAAACATTCAGTACTTC
D gene: NA; clone size: few; V gene: TRBV15; J gene: TRBJ2-7; CDR3 protein: CATSKQFGEQYF; CDR3 DNA: TGTGCCACCAGCAAGCAGTTCGGCGAGCAGTACTTC
D gene: NA; clone size: NA; V gene: TRBV4-3; J gene: TRBJ2-1; CDR3 protein: CASSQEFPTYNEQFF; CDR3 DNA: TGCGCCAGCAGCCAAGAGTTCCCCACCTACAATGAGCAGTTCTTC
D gene: TRBD1; clone size: NA; V gene: TRBV27; J gene: TRBJ2-7; CDR3 protein: CASSPLHGTGDGEQYF; CDR3 DNA: TGTGCCAGCAGTCCTCTACACGGGACAGGGGACGGGGAGCAGTACTTC
D gene: NA; clone size: NA; V gene: TRBV27; J gene: TRBJ1-2; CDR3 protein: CASSTGGPANYGYTF; CDR3 DNA: TGTGCCAGCAGTACGGGGGGCCCCGCTAACTATGGCTACACCTTC
D gene: NA; clone size: NA; V gene: TRBV3-1; J gene: TRBJ2-5; CDR3 protein: CATQGRQETQYF; CDR3 DNA: TGTGCCACCCAGGGAAGGCAAGAGACCCAGTACTTC
D gene: NA; clone size: few; V gene: TRBV29-1; J gene: TRBJ2-1; CDR3 protein: CSHIRQDNYNEQFF; CDR3 DNA: TGCAGTCATATAAGACAGGATAACTACAATGAGCAGTTCTTC
D gene: NA; clone size: few; V gene: TRBV12-3/TRBV12-4; J gene: TRBJ1-2; CDR3 protein: CASSLALGNGYTF; CDR3 DNA: TGTGCCAGCAGTTTAGCGCTGGGGAATGGCTACACCTTC
D gene: TRBD1; clone size: few; V gene: TRBV20-1; J gene: TRBJ1-1; CDR3 protein: CSASQGVNTEAFF; CDR3 DNA: TGCAGTGCGTCGCAGGGGGTTAACACTGAAGCTTTCTTT
D gene: TRBD2; clone size: NA; V gene: TRBV7-2; J gene: TRBJ2-2; CDR3 protein: CASSLLGGRVGELFF; CDR3 DNA: TGTGCCAGCAGCTTATTGGGCGGGAGAGTCGGGGAGCTGTTTTTT
D gene: NA; clone size: few; V gene: TRBV21-1; J gene: TRBJ2-5; CDR3 protein: CASSKPGQFGRSGETQYF; CDR3 DNA: TGTGCCAGCAGCAAACCCGGACAATTTGGGAGGTCAGGGGAGACCCAGTACTTC
D gene: NA; clone size: few; V gene: TRBV5-6; J gene: TRBJ2-5; CDR3 protein: CASSSRTANEQYF; CDR3 DNA: TGTGCCAGCAGCTCCCGGACTGCGAATGAGCAGTACTTC
D gene: TRBD2; clone size: few; V gene: TRBV4-1; J gene: TRBJ2-1; CDR3 protein: CASSQEGQREDNEQFF; CDR3 DNA: TGCGCCAGCAGCCAAGAAGGACAGCGGGAGGACAATGAGCAGTTCTTC
D gene: NA; clone size: NA; V gene: TRBV5-1; J gene: TRBJ2-3; CDR3 protein: CASSLEGHLEVDTQYF; CDR3 DNA: TGCGCCAGCAGCTTGGAAGGACACTTGGAGGTAGATACGCAGTATTTT
D gene: NA; clone size: NA; V gene: TRBV11-2; J gene: TRBJ2-7; CDR3 protein: CASSASGGSYEQYF; CDR3 DNA: TGTGCCAGCAGCGCCTCCGGAGGGTCCTACGAGCAGTACTTC
D gene: NA; clone size: NA; V gene: TRBV20-1; J gene: TRBJ1-2; CDR3 protein: CSALPGHRANYGYTF; CDR3 DNA: TGCAGTGCTTTACCGGGACACCGGGCTAACTATGGCTACACCTTC
D gene: TRBD2; clone size: NA; V gene: TRBV13; J gene: TRBJ2-2; CDR3 protein: CASSLGLALTGELFF; CDR3 DNA: TGTGCCAGCAGCTTGGGACTAGCTCTAACCGGGGAGCTGTTTTTT
D gene: NA; clone size: once; V gene: TRBV29-1; J gene: TRBJ1-1; CDR3 protein: CSVHRGGQANTEAFF; CDR3 DNA: TGCAGCGTACACCGGGGGGGACAAGCGAACACTGAAGCTTTCTTT
D gene: TRBD1; clone size: NA; V gene: TRBV7-2; J gene: TRBJ2-7; CDR3 protein: CASSVVGTGGHYEQYF; CDR3 DNA: TGTGCCAGCAGCGTAGTTGGGACAGGGGGCCACTACGAGCAGTACTTC
D gene: NA; clone size: NA; V gene: TRBV3-1; J gene: TRBJ2-7; CDR3 protein: CASSQVGGSESEQYF; CDR3 DNA: TGTGCCAGCAGCCAAGTTGGAGGGAGCGAGTCCGAGCAGTACTTC
D gene: NA; clone size: NA; V gene: TRBV4-2; J gene: TRBJ2-5; CDR3 protein: CASSQGTGLSVEETQYF; CDR3 DNA: TGTGCCAGCAGCCAAGGCACGGGATTATCGGTGGAAGAGACCCAGTACTTC
D gene: NA; clone size: few; V gene: TRBV11-2; J gene: TRBJ2-7; CDR3 protein: CASSPLAEPYEQYF; CDR3 DNA: TGTGCCAGCAGTCCTTTAGCGGAACCCTACGAGCAGTACTTC
D gene: NA; clone size: once; V gene: TRBV19; J gene: TRBJ2-1; CDR3 protein: CASSLTKHEQFF; CDR3 DNA: TGTGCCAGTAGCCTGACCAAACATGAGCAGTTCTTC
D gene: NA; clone size: NA; V gene: TRBV4-1; J gene: TRBJ2-1; CDR3 protein: CASARGGNEQFF; CDR3 DNA: TGCGCCAGCGCGAGGGGGGGCAATGAGCAGTTCTTC
D gene: NA; clone size: NA; V gene: TRBV27; J gene: TRBJ1-3; CDR3 protein: CASRQTYSGNTIYF; CDR3 DNA: TGTGCCAGCAGACAGACCTACTCTGGAAACACCATATATTTT
D gene: NA; clone size: NA; V gene: TRBV20-1; J gene: TRBJ1-2; CDR3 protein: CSARGTEFYGYTF; CDR3 DNA: TGCAGTGCTAGAGGGACAGAATTTTATGGCTACACCTTC